This T cell receptor (beta chain) comes out of a study of regulatory T cells in long-lasting Graves disease. Findings and caveats of the study: Newly diagnosed Graves' patients exceeded persistent ones in TCR diversity. Samples came from peripheral blood alone, without thyroid tissue.

This clonotype was found a few times. Its antigen is currently unknown. Sequencing libraries for TCR beta were prepared with iRepertoire HTBI primers and Arm-PCR of CDR3 regions. TCRdb re-called the multiplex PCR reads through MiXCR, storing one row per CDR3 protein. Of over 300,000 distinct CDR3 sequences listed, around a sixth were seen once; the top ten hold approximately 21%. Indicated time point: newly diagnosed GD, antithyroid drugs for less than 3 months. Researchers made the TCR library from RNA that was extracted from PBMCs. This CDR3 is built from 12 residues. Trimming cost V 11 bases and J 0 bases, with 5 bases left between them. Per the germline V gene, CDR1 is LNHDA and CDR2 is SQIVND (reference sequence).

Sequenced material: peripheral blood mononuclear cells (PBMCs), taken at new diagnosis, from a patient treated with antithyroid drugs. The TCR comes from a female donor with Graves disease. V and J are TRBV19 and TRBJ2-6; D remains ambiguous. CDR3 region: CASNSGANVLTF. CDR3 DNA sequence: TGTGCCTCCAACTCTGGGGCCAACGTCCTGACTTTC.